This T cell receptor (beta chain) was captured by sequencing in a study of tumor-infiltrating lymphocytes in primary liver carcinoma. The V gene's germline CDR1 is MDHEN and CDR2 SYDVKM. V was shortened by 4 bases and J by 0 bases, with 21 bases between the two germline ends. The CDR3 covers 18 residues. A primer in the constant region served to generate TCR beta cDNA from approximately 500 ng of total RNA. Nested multiplex PCR, run for three rounds with slightly modified ARM-PCR, yielded TCR beta libraries. TRBV1-TRBV30 forward primers paired with a C-beta reverse primer were used in the first two PCR rounds, which ran 9 to 10 cycles each. One entry per CDR3 protein, called by TCRdb with MiXCR from the multiplex PCR reads. The table has tens of thousands of distinct CDR3 sequences, 71% seen once. Extraction of RNA together with DNA used about 17-31 mg of unsorted bulk tissue.

V usage is TRBV28 and J usage is TRBJ1-1; unclear D gene. The sequence came from a woman aged 25 to 39 with primary liver carcinoma and hepatitis B virus infection. Source material: liver tumor tissue from sampling region 3. Subset in this sample: tumor region T3, left-lateral pole. CDR3 sequence (DNA): TGTGCCAGCAGTTCCCCCGGGAGCACGAACCGTATGAACACTGAAGCTTTCTTT. Protein product: CASSSPGSTNRMNTEAFF.